Below are 20 T cell receptor beta chains sequenced from a single sample in a study of Tregs in tolerant kidney transplant recipients. Only in-frame clones appear in the TCRdb table, and some are missing; sequencing was by immunoSEQ multiplex PCR. The table lists about 94,000 clones, approximately 93% of them singletons, with 0.46% in the top ten. The sequenced sample was CD4+ T cells from blood, obtained before the transplant. The receptors shown here come from a human donor who received a combined kidney and bone marrow transplant.

The gene calls are TRBV19 and TRBJ2-7; TRBD2 might be the D (5 bases). Between the trimmed V and J ends, which lost 3 bases and 1 base, there was a span of 19 bases. Germline V gene data show CDR1 as LNHDA and CDR2 as SQIVND (reference sequence). The CDR3 extends over 17 amino acids. DNA of the CDR3: TGTGCCAGTAGTATCTCGGTTGTGGGAGTGAGTTCCTACGAGCAGTACTTC. Translation gives CASSISVVGVSSYEQYF.

V gene TRBV29-1 combines with J gene TRBJ2-5; possible D gene TRBD2, 5 bases. This CDR3 is built from 13 residues. The V gene lost 4 bases and the J gene lost 4 bases, with 13 bases spanning the gap. Germline V lookup: CDR1 SQVTM, CDR2 ANQGSEA. The CDR3 nucleotides are TGCAGCGTTGTCTCGGATGGAGGAGAGACCCAGTACTTC. Its translation: CSVVSDGGETQYF.

The CDR3 loop reads CASSQVPSSGKKTQYF. DNA for the CDR3: TGCGCCAGCAGCCAAGTACCGTCTAGCGGGAAGAAGACCCAGTACTTC. The J gene is TRBJ2-5, the V gene TRBV4-3; 9 nucleotides align to TRBD2. CDR3 size: 16 residues. The J segment lost 6 bases and the V segment lost 1 base, leaving 9 bases of the junction unmatched. Germline CDR1 reads LGHNA; CDR2 reads YSLEER.

The sample holds a few counts of this clone. This sequence joins TRBV5-4 and TRBJ2-2; TRBD1 is a possible D gene (6 bases). The ends were cut back, 6 bases at V and 5 bases at J, with 17 bases in the middle. Per the germline V gene, CDR1 is SGHNT and CDR2 is YYREEE (reference sequence). The CDR3 has 15 residues. CDR3 residues: CASKVGRGGTGELFF. CDR3 coding DNA: TGTGCCAGCAAAGTCGGCAGGGGTGGGACCGGGGAGCTGTTTTTT.

The J gene is TRBJ2-1, the V gene TRBV6-6, with D uncertain. The germline gives CDR1 MNHNY, CDR2 SVGAGI (reference sequence). This CDR3 is built from 12 residues. V shed 9 bases and J shed 9 bases, with 15 bases lying between them. As DNA, the CDR3 is TGTGCCAGTTCGAAGTGGTCGGGTGAGCAGTTCTTC. It is translated as CASSKWSGEQFF.

This rearrangement joins TRBV10-3 to TRBJ2-7; D gene unclear. Between the trimmed V and J ends, which lost 0 bases and 6 bases, there was a span of 3 bases. Germline V gene lookup returns CDR1 ENHRY and CDR2 SYGVKD. This CDR3 comprises 11 residues. Written as DNA, the CDR3 is TGTGCCATCAGTGAGTCCATCGAGCAGTACTTC. This translates into CAISESIEQYF.

The J gene is TRBJ2-1, the V gene TRBV5-6, with 16 positions matching TRBD2. The CDR3 totals 18 residues. V lost 7 bases, J lost 4 bases, and 11 bases stayed unmatched. Germline V gives CDR1 SGHDT, CDR2 YYEEEE. CDR3 DNA sequence: TGTGCCAGCTGCGCGGGACTAGCGGGGGGGCTTGGTTACAATGAGCAGTTCTTC. This codes for CASCAGLAGGLGYNEQFF.

The chain couples TRBV11-1 to TRBJ2-5, with 9 bases aligning to TRBD1. V dropped 4 bases and J dropped 3; count of bases not matched to a gene: 3. The germline gives CDR1 SGHAT, CDR2 FQDESV (reference sequence). The CDR3 runs to 14 residues. This CDR3 reads CASSSGQGEETQYF. The CDR3 DNA is TGTGCCAGCAGCTCGGGACAGGGAGAAGAGACCCAGTACTTC.

This clone was seen a few times. The rearrangement uses TRBV10-3 and TRBJ2-1; 7 bases are shared with TRBD1. The CDR3 spans 16 residues. V shed 6 bases, J shed 0 bases, and the junction held 8 bases outside the gene matches. Germline V gene sequence: CDR1 ENHRY, CDR2 SYGVKD. In DNA, the CDR3 is TGTGCCATCAGCGACCCGACAGGGAGCTCCTACAATGAGCAGTTCTTC. This gives the protein CAISDPTGSSYNEQFF.

The rearrangement links TRBV10-3 to TRBJ2-3; the match to TRBD1 covers 7 bases. The CDR3 is 14 residues long. V shed 7 bases and J 1 base; nucleotides not matched to a gene: 5. Looked up from germline, CDR1 is ENHRY and CDR2 is SYGVKD. CDR3 loop: CAINFGQGTDTQYF. As DNA, the CDR3 is TGTGCCATCAACTTCGGACAGGGCACAGATACGCAGTATTTT.

The J gene is TRBJ1-2, the V gene TRBV30; 8 nucleotides line up with TRBD1. Germline CDR1 GTSNPN, CDR2 SVGIG (reference sequence). The CDR3 covers 13 residues. The V gene end was trimmed by 3 bases and the J gene end by 8 bases; junction bases not matched to a gene: 8. CDR3 residues: CAWSDSTGEGYTF. The CDR3 DNA reads as TGTGCCTGGAGCGATTCGACAGGGGAAGGCTACACCTTC.

This clone was counted a single time. The rearrangement links TRBV11-2 to TRBJ2-2, with no clear D. The V and J ends lost 3 bases and 2 bases respectively, with 7 bases between them. Germline V gene sequence: CDR1 SGHAT, CDR2 FQNNGV. The CDR3 has 14 residues. CDR3 DNA sequence: TGTGCCAGCAGCTTTACCACAAACACCGGGGAGCTGTTTTTT. It encodes CASSFTTNTGELFF.

The rearrangement uses TRBV11-3 and TRBJ2-1; D is possibly TRBD2 (5 bases). CDR1 SGHNT and CDR2 YENEEA come from the germline V gene. V was cut by 5 bases and J by 10 bases, with 18 bases left in between. The CDR3 sequence is 14 residues long. The CDR3 sequence: CASSLYFGVGEQFF. In DNA, the CDR3 is TGTGCCAGCAGCCTATATTTCGGGGTCGGGGAGCAGTTCTTC.

The rearrangement joins TRBV11-1 to TRBJ2-3; tentatively, D is TRBD1 (6 bases). CDR3 length equals 15 residues. V was shortened by 3 bases and J by 3 bases, with 13 bases between the two germline ends. Per the germline V gene, CDR1 is SGHAT and CDR2 is FQDESV (reference sequence). Written as DNA, the CDR3 is TGTGCCAGCAGCTTCGGTCAGGGGTTTACAGATACGCAGTATTTT. As protein: CASSFGQGFTDTQYF.

The gene calls are TRBV27 and TRBJ1-4, with D perhaps matching TRBD1 (5 bases). Germline-derived CDR1 and CDR2 are MNHEY and SMNVEV (reference sequence). The CDR3 totals 15 residues. V was cut by 6 bases and J by 2 bases, with 13 bases left in between. The CDR3 sequence is CASSLMGGTNEKLFF. CDR3 sequence (DNA): TGTGCCAGCAGCCTAATGGGGGGGACTAATGAAAAACTGTTTTTT.

This clone was observed a single time. This chain connects TRBV27 to TRBJ2-7, with 12 bases aligning to TRBD2. Trimming took 4 bases from V and 3 from J; bases not matched to a gene: 4. Per germline, CDR1 MNHEY and CDR2 SMNVEV (reference sequence). The length of the CDR3 is 15 residues. The CDR3 region has the DNA TGTGCCAGCAGTTCTAGCGGGAGGGTCAACTACGAGCAGTACTTC. It codes for CASSSSGRVNYEQYF.

The chain couples TRBV5-1 to TRBJ1-4; TRBD1 matches 9 bases. V was clipped by 4 bases and J by 6 bases; unmatched bases: 10. The CDR3 covers 16 residues. Per germline, CDR1 SGHRS and CDR2 YFSETQ. The CDR3 DNA reads TGCGCCAGCAGCCAGAGGACAGGGGAGACGGATGAAAAACTGTTTTTT. Protein product: CASSQRTGETDEKLFF.

The chain joins TRBV29-1 to TRBJ1-2, with TRBD1 as a possible D gene (5 bases). Trimming took 0 bases from V and 8 from J, leaving 22 bases between them. The CDR3 has 16 residues. Per the germline V gene, CDR1 is SQVTM and CDR2 is ANQGSEA. The CDR3 nucleotides read TGCAGCGTTGAAGACCTCCAGGGTCCCGTGCGTGGAGGCTACACCTTC. This gives the protein CSVEDLQGPVRGGYTF.

The chain carries TRBV11-2 and TRBJ2-3, with D maybe TRBD2 (5 bases). CDR1 is SGHAT and CDR2 is FQNNGV in the germline V gene. There are 12 residues in the CDR3. Trimming removed 2 bases from V and 10 bases from J, with 10 bases in between. CDR3 sequence (DNA): TGTGCCAGCAGCTTATTGAGGGCAGCGCAGTATTTT. Translation: CASSLLRAAQYF.

V usage is TRBV6-4 and J usage is TRBJ2-1; D perhaps matches TRBD1 (5 bases). The V end was cut by 0 bases, the J end by 7 bases, with 16 bases between. The length of the CDR3 is 16 residues. Germline V gene sequence: CDR1 MRHNA, CDR2 SNTAGT. CDR3 DNA sequence: TGTGCCAGCAGTGACTCAGGACACCGAGCGAAGAATGAGCAGTTCTTC. This codes for CASSDSGHRAKNEQFF.